The sequence of this T cell receptor (beta chain) was determined in a study of identical twins. The V end was cut by 0 bases, the J end by 5 bases, with 12 bases between. Germline-derived CDR1 and CDR2 are MNHEY and SVGAGI. The CDR3 is 15 amino acids. TCRdb re-analysed the 5' RACE reads in MiXCR, keeping a single row per CDR3 protein. The table records some 900,000 distinct CDR3 sequences, around 12% of them present only once. A further study also used this sample, focusing on yellow fever vaccine responses in identical twins. This second study notes: Reportedly, twins' vaccine T cell responses looked partly convergent and partly personalized.

The chain is built from TRBV6-5 and TRBJ2-3; perhaps TRBD1 as D (5 bases). The material sequenced was PBMCs. This TCR came from a woman in her late teens or twenties in good health. The CDR3 DNA sequence: TGTGCCAGCAGTTACTCGAGATGGGGCCAAGATACGCAGTATTTT. It translates to CASSYSRWGQDTQYF.